These 9 T cell receptor beta chains share one sample of origin, sequenced in a study of CD8 T cells in ankylosing spondylitis. Regarding the study as a whole: Characteristic, it appeared, of ankylosing spondylitis blood was a TCR beta motif of about eight highly homologous variants.

One entry per CDR3 protein results from TCRdb running MiXCR on the 5' RACE reads. The sample has some 220,000 distinct CDR3 sequences; approximately 7.4% are singletons. Their antigens are not known. Sequencing was done on a sample of blood, either unsorted or a sorted T cell fraction (not recorded which). Receptors were obtained from a male donor with ankylosing spondylitis.

This clonotype occurred many times. The gene calls are TRBV27 and TRBJ2-7; TRBD1 agrees at 8 bases. The germline V gene encodes CDR1 MNHEY and CDR2 SMNVEV (reference sequence). The V gene end was trimmed by 3 bases and the J gene end by 2 bases; junction bases not matched to a gene: 6. The CDR3 extends over 15 amino acids. The CDR3 spells CASSFLGQGTYEQYF. Here the CDR3 DNA reads TGTGCCAGCAGTTTTCTTGGACAGGGTACCTACGAGCAGTACTTC.

On this clonotype: Germline and junction disagree at one end, which may indicate a read error. The chain couples TRBV7-7 to TRBJ1-1; no reliable D call. This CDR3 spans 13 amino acids. Germline V gene sequence: CDR1 SSHAT, CDR2 FNYEAQ (reference sequence). DNA for the CDR3: TGTGCTAGCAGCTTGAGCTACAACACTGAAGCTTTCTTT. Protein: CASSLSYNTEAFF.

This clonotype was detected many times. The gene calls are TRBV12-3 or TRBV12-4 and TRBJ2-3, with 7 nucleotides matching TRBD1. The CDR3 runs 14 residues. V lost 6 bases and J lost 1; bases outside the gene matches: 4. The CDR3 spells CASSWTGRTDTQYF. For the CDR3, the DNA is TGTGCCAGCAGCTGGACAGGACGCACAGATACGCAGTATTTT.

The rearrangement uses TRBV7-2 and TRBJ2-3; perhaps TRBD1 as D (5 bases). The CDR3 runs 16 residues. Per the germline V gene, CDR1 is SGHTA and CDR2 is FQGNSA. Trimming pared 5 bases from V and 0 bases from J, leaving 15 bases between. The CDR3, as DNA: TGTGCCAGCAGCCCTGGGGCCCGCCCTAGCACAGATACGCAGTATTTT. It yields the protein CASSPGARPSTDTQYF. Based on the CDR3 plus reference TRBV7-2 and TRBJ2-3, the full variable domain is GAGVSQSPSNKVTEKGKDVELRCDPISGHTALYWYRQSLGQGLEFLIYFQGNSAPDKSGLPSDRFSAERTGGSVSTLTIQRTQQEDSAVYLCASSPGARPSTDTQYFGPGTRLTVL.

This clonotype was counted a few times. The chain combines TRBV4-2 with TRBJ1-4; no clear D gene. There are 13 residues in the CDR3. Germline-derived CDR1 and CDR2 are LGHNA and YNFKEQ. Between the trimmed V and J ends, which lost 2 bases and 8 bases, there was a span of 9 bases. The CDR3 loop reads CASSQSDWEKLFF. In nucleotides, the CDR3 is TGTGCCAGCAGCCAATCGGATTGGGAAAAACTGTTTTTT.

The chain links TRBV7-2 to TRBJ2-7; TRBD2 is a possible D gene (6 bases). There are 16 residues in the CDR3. Germline lookup yields CDR1 SGHTA and CDR2 FQGNSA. Trimming removed 1 base from V and 3 bases from J, with 16 bases in between. For the CDR3, the DNA is TGTGCCAGCAGCTTAGATGTCGGGAGTGCGATCTACGAGCAGTACTTC. Protein product: CASSLDVGSAIYEQYF. Variable domain in full (rest from reference TRBV7-2 and TRBJ2-7): GAGVSQSPSNKVTEKGKDVELRCDPISGHTALYWYRQSLGQGLEFLIYFQGNSAPDKSGLPSDRFSAERTGGSVSTLTIQRTQQEDSAVYLCASSLDVGSAIYEQYFGPGTRLTVT.

Ten or more counts support this clonotype. The rearrangement joins TRBV29-1 to TRBJ1-3; D is undetermined. V shed 7 bases and J shed 0 bases, with 7 bases lying between them. Germline CDR1 SQVTM, CDR2 ANQGSEA. The CDR3 consists of 12 residues. This chain's CDR3 is CSGRFSGNTIYF. The DNA of the CDR3 is TGCAGCGGCCGTTTCTCTGGAAACACCATATATTTT.

V gene TRBV2 combines with J gene TRBJ1-2; 8 positions match TRBD1. The ends lost 4 bases at V and 7 bases at J; junction bases unmatched: 5. CDR1 and CDR2 from the germline V gene are SNHLY and FYNNEI. The CDR3 covers 13 residues. DNA for the CDR3: TGTGCCAGCAGTGGGGGACAGGAGGTTGGCTACACCTTC. Translated, it gives CASSGGQEVGYTF.

This clonotype has ten or more counts. The chain has TRBV10-2 and TRBJ1-4; 7 bases are a match to TRBD1. Losses at the gene ends were 3 bases for V and 8 bases for J; bases not matched to a gene: 9. Germline V CDR1 and CDR2: WSHSY, SAAADI. This CDR3 region has 15 residues. The CDR3 loop is CASSDLTGWEEKLFF. The CDR3, as DNA: TGCGCCAGCAGTGACCTGACAGGGTGGGAGGAAAAACTGTTTTTT.